These T cell receptor beta chains were read from a single sample in a study of shared clonotypes between healthy human individuals. Assay used: immunoSEQ multiplex PCR; TCRdb lists only in-frame clones, some missing. The repertoire has about 2.1 million clones, just over 90% of them found once; the top ten carry around 1.7%. Sample: naive CD8+ T cells from PBMCs. The receptors here all came from a man aged 18 to 29 in good health. Some clones in this sample may be carry-over from other donors' samples. The CDR3 runs from the conserved cysteine through the conserved F or W. The D gene is left open where the match is weak. Expanded clones get a size class; other rows say once, few or many, or leave the size out.

d_call,clone_size,v_call,j_call,cdr3_nt,cdr3_aa
TRBD2,-,TRBV7-3,TRBJ2-5,TGTGCCAGCCAGAGCGGGAGAGAGACCCAGTACTTC,CASQSGRETQYF
-,-,TRBV7-8,TRBJ2-3,TGTGCCAGCAGCAGTCGACAGATCACAGATACGCAGTATTTT,CASSSRQITDTQYF
TRBD1,-,TRBV4-3,TRBJ2-4,TGCGCCAGCAGCCGAGACCTCCGGGACAGGGTCCCTAACTTC,CASSRDLRDRVPNF
TRBD2,-,TRBV7-9,TRBJ2-7,TGTGCCAGCAGCTTAGAGGTAGCGGGAGGGGACGAGCAGTACTTC,CASSLEVAGGDEQYF
TRBD2,-,TRBV5-1,TRBJ2-1,TGCGCCAGCAGACCTAATACAATAGCGGGAGGCCTCAATGAGCAGTTCTTC,CASRPNTIAGGLNEQFF
TRBD1,-,TRBV6-1,TRBJ2-7,TGTGCCAGCAGTGTCTTGGGACAGGGGGCAAACTACGAGCAGTACTTC,CASSVLGQGANYEQYF
-,-,TRBV6-1,TRBJ2-7,TGTGCCAGCACGGCCAGGGCTCAAACCTCCTACGAGCAGTACTTC,CASTARAQTSYEQYF
TRBD2,-,TRBV7-9,TRBJ2-1,TGTGCCAGCAGTATAGCGGGAGGGCCTCTGGATGAGCAGTTCTTC,CASSIAGGPLDEQFF
-,-,TRBV7-8,TRBJ2-1,TGTGCCAGTACCGAAATAAAATACACTAGAGGCAATGAGCAGTTCTTC,CASTEIKYTRGNEQFF
TRBD1,-,TRBV28,TRBJ1-2,TGTGCCAGCAGTCCTCGAACAAAATCCGGGACAGACCATAACTATGGCTACACCTTC,CASSPRTKSGTDHNYGYTF
-,-,TRBV27,TRBJ2-7,TGTGCCAGCAAGGATAGCGGCTCCTACGAGCAGTACTTC,CASKDSGSYEQYF
-,-,TRBV2,TRBJ2-7,TGTGCCAGCAGTGGGTGGTTGGCAGGGTTATACGAGCAGTACTTC,CASSGWLAGLYEQYF
-,-,TRBV7-2,TRBJ2-7,TGTGCCAGCAGCTTATGGAGGGATTCCTACGAGCAGTACTTC,CASSLWRDSYEQYF
-,-,TRBV5-4,TRBJ2-7,TGTGCCAGCAGCCCACAGGGTAGGGAACCCTACGAGCAGTACTTC,CASSPQGREPYEQYF
-,-,TRBV27,TRBJ2-3,TGTGCCAGCACCCAGTTAGGGGCGGGCGCCACAGATACGCAGTATTTT,CASTQLGAGATDTQYF
TRBD1,-,TRBV15,TRBJ1-2,TGTGCCACCAGCAGCTGGGCAGGGGGCAACTATGGCTACACCTTC,CATSSWAGGNYGYTF
-,once,TRBV27,TRBJ2-5,TGTGCCAGCAGTATCGGGAGTGCCCAAGAGACCCAGTACTTC,CASSIGSAQETQYF
-,-,TRBV19,TRBJ1-1,TGTGCCAGTAGTTCACAGGGTAGCCCGAACACTGAAGCTTTCTTT,CASSSQGSPNTEAFF
TRBD1,-,TRBV7-8,TRBJ2-7,TGTGCCAGCAGCCACCCGGGGACAGAGACCTACTACGAGCAGTACTTC,CASSHPGTETYYEQYF
TRBD1,once,TRBV7-2,TRBJ1-5,TGTGCCGGGAAAGGGACAGGGGCAATAAAGCAAGTGAATCAGCCCCAGCATTTT,CAGKGTGAIKQVNQPQHF
-,few,TRBV7-9,TRBJ1-1,TGTGCCAGCAGCGTCCGGATTGAAGCTTTCTTT,CASSVRIEAFF
TRBD1,-,TRBV28,TRBJ1-3,TGTGCCAGCAGTTTAGACAGGGTTATCGTCGGAAACACCATATATTTT,CASSLDRVIVGNTIYF
TRBD2,-,TRBV13,TRBJ2-2,TGTGCCAGCAGCTCGTGGACTAGCGGGAGTAGCGGGGAGCTGTTTTTT,CASSSWTSGSSGELFF
-,-,TRBV5-1,TRBJ2-7,TGCGCCAGCAGCTTGGTACCGGGCGAGCAGTACTTC,CASSLVPGEQYF
TRBD2,-,TRBV27,TRBJ2-5,TGTGCCAGCAGTCCGCTAGCGGGGCCACCCCACCCGTACCAAGAGACCCAGTACTTC,CASSPLAGPPHPYQETQYF
-,-,TRBV11-2,TRBJ2-1,TGTGCCAGCAGCGCCCTAGACAGGGGAGGGCACAATGAGCAGTTCTTC,CASSALDRGGHNEQFF
TRBD1,-,TRBV11-2,TRBJ2-1,TGTGCCAGCAGCTTATCTAACCAGGGGGCAGATGAGCAGTTCTTC,CASSLSNQGADEQFF
-,once,TRBV5-4,TRBJ1-1,TGTGCCAGCAGCTTGGACCGGGACACTGAAGCTTTCTTT,CASSLDRDTEAFF
TRBD1,-,TRBV6-5,TRBJ1-1,TGTGCCAGCAGCCATGGACAGGAGCCGAACACTGAAGCTTTCTTT,CASSHGQEPNTEAFF
-,-,TRBV9,TRBJ1-1,TGTGCCAGCAGCGTAGGGGGCGCTGAAGCTTTCTTT,CASSVGGAEAFF
TRBD1,-,TRBV30,TRBJ2-1,TGTGCCTGGTGCCGGGACAGGGTGAATGAGCAGTTCTTC,CAWCRDRVNEQFF
-,-,TRBV27,TRBJ1-5,TGTGCCAGCGGGCCCGGGGCTCAGCCCCAGCATTTT,CASGPGAQPQHF
TRBD2,-,TRBV5-3,TRBJ2-5,TGTGCCAGAAGCTCTATAGCGGGAGTGTTTATACAAGAGACCCAGTACTTC,CARSSIAGVFIQETQYF
TRBD1,once,TRBV15,TRBJ1-2,TGTGCCACCAGCAGGAGACAGGGTCATGGCTACACCTTC,CATSRRQGHGYTF
-,-,TRBV28,TRBJ2-5,TGTGCCAGCAGGGACACTGCCCTGGAGACCCAGTACTTC,CASRDTALETQYF
-,-,TRBV27,TRBJ2-7,TGTGCCAGCAGTTTGACAGCACCCTACGAGCAGTACTTC,CASSLTAPYEQYF
TRBD1,-,TRBV15,TRBJ2-3,TGTGCCACCCGGCCGGGACAGGGGGCAGATACGCAGTATTTT,CATRPGQGADTQYF
-,-,TRBV27,TRBJ2-3,TGTGCCAGCAGTTTTGGGAGCACAGATACGCAGTATTTT,CASSFGSTDTQYF
-,-,TRBV5-1,TRBJ2-3,TGCGCCAGCAGGGGGCGGACTAGCACAGATACGCAGTATTTT,CASRGRTSTDTQYF
TRBD1,-,TRBV27,TRBJ2-7,TGTGCCAGCAGTCCAAACAGGGGAACCGAGCAGTACTTC,CASSPNRGTEQYF
-,-,TRBV23-1,TRBJ2-5,TGCGCCAGCAGTCAATCGAAGGCGGAGACCCAGTACTTC,CASSQSKAETQYF
-,-,TRBV10-2,TRBJ2-7,TGCGCCAGCAGAAACCAGGGGGGACCACTTACCTACGAGCAGTACTTC,CASRNQGGPLTYEQYF
-,-,TRBV9,TRBJ1-2,TGTGCCAGCAGCGTAGCCGGCCACGATGGCTACACCTTC,CASSVAGHDGYTF
TRBD1,-,TRBV12-5,TRBJ1-1,TGTGCTAGTGGTCCGGACAGGGGGAGTTGGACTGAAGCTTTCTTT,CASGPDRGSWTEAFF
TRBD2,-,TRBV7-8,TRBJ2-1,TGTGCCAGCGGATTTCAACTAGCGGAATACAATGAGCAGTTCTTC,CASGFQLAEYNEQFF
TRBD1,-,TRBV27,TRBJ2-5,TGTGCCAGCAGTCCCTACGCAGGGGGAGCGAACCAAGAGACCCAGTACTTC,CASSPYAGGANQETQYF
-,-,TRBV6-6,TRBJ2-7,TGTGCCAGCAACTCATGGAACAGAGAGGCTTCAGGGGAGCAGTACTTC,CASNSWNREASGEQYF
-,-,TRBV5-6,TRBJ1-1,TGTGCCAGCAGCTTGGGCGGCCCTTCTCGGACGGCTGAAGCTTTCTTT,CASSLGGPSRTAEAFF
-,once,TRBV19,TRBJ1-1,TGTGCCAGTAGTACGGGGAGGGGAGCCACTGAAGCTTTCTTT,CASSTGRGATEAFF
-,-,TRBV19,TRBJ1-5,TGTGCCAGTTACGGCGGGCCGGGGCAGCCCCAGCATTTT,CASYGGPGQPQHF
TRBD1,-,TRBV9,TRBJ2-7,TGTGCCAGCAGCGGACCGGGACAGGGCTCCTACGAGCAGTACTTC,CASSGPGQGSYEQYF
-,-,TRBV27,TRBJ2-7,TGTGCCAGCAGTTTTCTAGGGAACGAGCAGTACTTC,CASSFLGNEQYF
-,-,TRBV5-8,TRBJ1-2,TGTGCCAGCAGCCGGTCGCGGGTTAACTATGGCTACACCTTC,CASSRSRVNYGYTF
TRBD2,-,TRBV27,TRBJ2-1,TGTGCCAGCAGTATAAACCCGAGTAGCGGGGTGAATGAGCAGTTCTTC,CASSINPSSGVNEQFF
-,-,TRBV5-1,TRBJ2-1,TGCGCCAGCAGCTTAGGTCGGGACCTCTACAATGAGCAGTTCTTC,CASSLGRDLYNEQFF